A selection of T cell receptor beta chains follows, all from one sample in a study of blood T cell repertoires in COVID-19. The assay was immunoSEQ multiplex PCR, and TCRdb's table has in-frame clones only and misses some. The sample has 250,000 to 400,000 clones; 90% are singletons. Sequenced: PBMCs or T cells enriched from blood (not recorded which). The source of these receptors is a man in his sixties who had recovered from COVID-19. CDR3s include the opening cysteine and the closing phenylalanine or tryptophan. Each record gives: V gene, J gene, D gene, CDR3 DNA, CDR3 protein. D genes are given only for firm matches.

TRBV29-1	TRBJ2-3	TRBD2	TGCAGCGTCACTTCCCCGGGGGGGCGGTCAGATACGCAGTATTTT	CSVTSPGGRSDTQYF
TRBV18	TRBJ2-5	.	TGTGCCAGCTCGCCAACCGGAGAGACCCAGTACTTC	CASSPTGETQYF
TRBV5-4	TRBJ2-5	.	TGTGCCAGCAAAACAACAAACAGTATCTCCCAAGAGACCCAGTACTTC	CASKTTNSISQETQYF
TRBV9	TRBJ2-1	.	TGTGCCAGCAGCGTCCGGGGGACCCCCTACAATGAGCAGTTCTTC	CASSVRGTPYNEQFF
TRBV5-1	TRBJ1-2	TRBD1	TGCGCCAGCAGCTTGGATCCGACAGGGGGCTTTGGCTACACCTTC	CASSLDPTGGFGYTF
TRBV7-6	TRBJ2-1	TRBD2	TGTGCCAGCAGCTTAGTTAGTAGTGGACTAGCGGGCAATGAGCAGTTCTTC	CASSLVSSGLAGNEQFF
TRBV11-2	TRBJ2-2	TRBD1	TGTGCCAGCAGCTCCCCAGGGGGCACCACCGGGGAGCTGTTTTTT	CASSSPGGTTGELFF
TRBV21-1	TRBJ2-2	.	TGTGCCAGCAAAGCCCGGACAGGGTTCGGGGAGCTGTTTTTT	CASKARTGFGELFF
TRBV2	TRBJ1-6	TRBD1	TGTGCCAGCAGTAGACAGGGTTTCGATAATTCACCCCTCCACTTT	CASSRQGFDNSPLHF
TRBV19	TRBJ1-2	.	TGTGCCAGTAGTATAGGCCCACTTTCTTATGGCTACACCTTC	CASSIGPLSYGYTF